This T cell receptor beta chain was observed in a study of STAT5B mutations in CD4+ large granular lymphocyte leukemia. In the study overall: The CDR3 'QG' motif was associated with a particular HLA allele among healthy donors.

The germline CDR1 and CDR2 sequences are SGHDN and FVKESK. V shed 1 base and J shed 7 bases, with 7 bases lying between them. The CDR3 sequence is 13 residues long. This table comes from immunoSEQ multiplex PCR, and its TCRdb copy is limited to in-frame clones, with some not included. The sample has just over 25,000 clones, around 81% seen once; the top ten hold 0.25% to 0.35%. This clone was observed a handful of times. This TCR was recovered from a human donor in good health. The rearrangement links TRBV14 to TRBJ1-4, with D unclear. Source material: CD4+ T cells from blood buffy coats. The chain's CDR3 is CASSQGPFEKLFF. The CDR3 DNA sequence: TGTGCCAGCAGCCAAGGTCCTTTTGAAAAACTGTTTTTT.